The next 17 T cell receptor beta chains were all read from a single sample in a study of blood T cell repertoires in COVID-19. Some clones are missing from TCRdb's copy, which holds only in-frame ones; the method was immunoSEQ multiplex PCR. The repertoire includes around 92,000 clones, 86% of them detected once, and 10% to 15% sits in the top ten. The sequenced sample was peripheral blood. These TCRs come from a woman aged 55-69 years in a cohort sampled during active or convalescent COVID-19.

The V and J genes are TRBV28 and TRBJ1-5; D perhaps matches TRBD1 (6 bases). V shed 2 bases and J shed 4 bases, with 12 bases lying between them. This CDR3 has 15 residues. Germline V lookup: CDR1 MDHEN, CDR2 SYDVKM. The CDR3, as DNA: TGTGCCAGCAGTTTACATGGGGGCGGGAATCAGCCCCAGCATTTT. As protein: CASSLHGGGNQPQHF.

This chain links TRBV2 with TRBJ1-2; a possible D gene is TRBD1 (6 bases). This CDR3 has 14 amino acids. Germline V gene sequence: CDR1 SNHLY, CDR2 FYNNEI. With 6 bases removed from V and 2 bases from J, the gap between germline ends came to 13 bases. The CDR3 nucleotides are TGTGCCAGCAGGGCCAGGACAGCAAACTATGGCTACACCTTC. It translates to CASRARTANYGYTF.

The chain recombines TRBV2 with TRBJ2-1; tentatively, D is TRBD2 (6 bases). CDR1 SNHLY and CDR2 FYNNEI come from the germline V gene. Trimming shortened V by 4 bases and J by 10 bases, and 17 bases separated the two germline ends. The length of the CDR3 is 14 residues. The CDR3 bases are TGTGCCAGCAGTGGCGGGGTGTCCTCTTGGGAGCAGTTCTTC. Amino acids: CASSGGVSSWEQFF. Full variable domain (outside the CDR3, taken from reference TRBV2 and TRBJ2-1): EPEVTQTPSHQVTQMGQEVILRCVPISNHLYFYWYRQILGQKVEFLVSFYNNEISEKSEIFDDQFSVERPDGSNFTLKIRSTKLEDSAMYFCASSGGVSSWEQFFGPGTRLTVL.

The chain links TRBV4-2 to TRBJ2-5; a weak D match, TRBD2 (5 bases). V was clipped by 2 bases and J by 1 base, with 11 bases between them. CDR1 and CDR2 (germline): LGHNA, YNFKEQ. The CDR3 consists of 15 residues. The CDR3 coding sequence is TGTGCCAGCAGCCAAAATTGGGGAGTCCAAGAGACCCAGTACTTC. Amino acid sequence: CASSQNWGVQETQYF.

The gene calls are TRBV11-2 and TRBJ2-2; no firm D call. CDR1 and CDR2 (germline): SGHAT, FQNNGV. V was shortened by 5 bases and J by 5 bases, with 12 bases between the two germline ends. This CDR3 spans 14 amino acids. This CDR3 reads CASSPLVNTGELFF. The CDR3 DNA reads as TGTGCCAGCAGCCCACTGGTTAATACCGGGGAGCTGTTTTTT.

CDR3 in amino acids: CASSEPNRGAYEQYF. In DNA, the CDR3 is TGCGCCAGCAGTGAACCCAATCGGGGGGCCTACGAGCAGTACTTC. The gene calls are TRBV10-1 and TRBJ2-7; 7 bases map to TRBD2. With 3 bases clipped from V and 2 bases from J, the junction kept 7 bases outside the gene matches. The germline V gene encodes CDR1 WNHNN and CDR2 SYGVQD (reference sequence). The CDR3 has 15 amino acids.

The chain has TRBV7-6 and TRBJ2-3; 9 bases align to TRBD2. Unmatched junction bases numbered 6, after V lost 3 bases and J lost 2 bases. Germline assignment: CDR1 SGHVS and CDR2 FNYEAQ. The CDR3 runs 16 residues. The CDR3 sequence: CASSFPAGGSTDTQYF. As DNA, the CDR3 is TGTGCCAGCAGCTTCCCGGCGGGGGGGTCCACAGATACGCAGTATTTT.

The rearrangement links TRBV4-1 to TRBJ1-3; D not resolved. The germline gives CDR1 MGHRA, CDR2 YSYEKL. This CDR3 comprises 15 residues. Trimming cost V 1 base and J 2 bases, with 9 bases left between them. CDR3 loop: CASSQVKGAGNTIYF. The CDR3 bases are TGCGCCAGCAGCCAAGTTAAGGGAGCTGGAAACACCATATATTTT.

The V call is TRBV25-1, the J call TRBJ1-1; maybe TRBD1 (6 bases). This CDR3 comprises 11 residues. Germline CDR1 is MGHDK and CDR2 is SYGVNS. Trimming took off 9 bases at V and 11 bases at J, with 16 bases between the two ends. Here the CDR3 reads CASRRSGAAFF. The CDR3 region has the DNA TGTGCCAGTAGGCGGTCAGGGGCGGCTTTCTTT.

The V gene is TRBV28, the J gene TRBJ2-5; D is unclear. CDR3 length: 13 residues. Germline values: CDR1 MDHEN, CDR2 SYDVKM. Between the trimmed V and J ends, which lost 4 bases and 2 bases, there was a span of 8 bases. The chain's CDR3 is CASSSTNQETQYF. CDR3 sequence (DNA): TGTGCCAGCAGTTCGACAAATCAAGAGACCCAGTACTTC.

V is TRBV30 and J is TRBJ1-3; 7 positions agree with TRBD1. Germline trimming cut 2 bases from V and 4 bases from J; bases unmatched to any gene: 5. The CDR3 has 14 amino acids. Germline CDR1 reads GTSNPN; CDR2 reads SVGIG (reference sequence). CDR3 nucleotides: TGTGCCTGGAGTCCAGACAGGGAGGGAAACACCATATATTTT. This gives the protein CAWSPDREGNTIYF.

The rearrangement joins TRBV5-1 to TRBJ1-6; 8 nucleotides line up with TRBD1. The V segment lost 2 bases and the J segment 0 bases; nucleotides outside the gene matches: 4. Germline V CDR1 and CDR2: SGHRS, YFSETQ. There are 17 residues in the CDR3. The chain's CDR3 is CASSFRDRSSYNSPLHF. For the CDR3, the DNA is TGCGCCAGCAGCTTCCGGGACAGGAGCTCCTATAATTCACCCCTCCACTTT.

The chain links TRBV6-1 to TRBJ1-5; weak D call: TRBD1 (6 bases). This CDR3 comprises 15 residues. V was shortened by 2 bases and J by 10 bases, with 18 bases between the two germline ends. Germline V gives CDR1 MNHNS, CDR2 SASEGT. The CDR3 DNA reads TGTGCCAGCAGTGAAATGTGGACAGTCACACATCCCCAGCATTTT. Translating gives CASSEMWTVTHPQHF.

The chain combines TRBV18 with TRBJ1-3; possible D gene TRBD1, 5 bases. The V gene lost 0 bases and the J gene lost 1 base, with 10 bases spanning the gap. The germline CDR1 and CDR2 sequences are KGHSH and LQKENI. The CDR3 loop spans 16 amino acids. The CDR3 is CASSPPLRVSGNTIYF. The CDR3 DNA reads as TGTGCCAGCTCACCACCCCTCAGGGTGTCTGGAAACACCATATATTTT.

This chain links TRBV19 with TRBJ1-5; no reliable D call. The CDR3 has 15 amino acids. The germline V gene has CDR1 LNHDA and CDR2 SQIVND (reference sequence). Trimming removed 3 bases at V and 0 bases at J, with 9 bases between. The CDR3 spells CASSMRANSNQPQHF. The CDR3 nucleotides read TGTGCCAGTAGTATGAGGGCCAATAGCAATCAGCCCCAGCATTTT.

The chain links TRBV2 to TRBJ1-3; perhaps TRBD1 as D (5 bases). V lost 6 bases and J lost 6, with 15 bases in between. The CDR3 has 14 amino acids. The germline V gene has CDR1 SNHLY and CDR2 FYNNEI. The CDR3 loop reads CASRYTGVLNTIYF. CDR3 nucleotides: TGTGCCAGCAGATATACGGGGGTTCTAAACACCATATATTTT.

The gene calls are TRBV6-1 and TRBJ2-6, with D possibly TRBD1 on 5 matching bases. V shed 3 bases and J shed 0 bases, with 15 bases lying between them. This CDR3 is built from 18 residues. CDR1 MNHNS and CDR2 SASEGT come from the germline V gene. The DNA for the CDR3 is TGTGCCAGCAGTGATTACAGGCAACCCTTCTCTGGGGCCAACGTCCTGACTTTC. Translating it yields CASSDYRQPFSGANVLTF.